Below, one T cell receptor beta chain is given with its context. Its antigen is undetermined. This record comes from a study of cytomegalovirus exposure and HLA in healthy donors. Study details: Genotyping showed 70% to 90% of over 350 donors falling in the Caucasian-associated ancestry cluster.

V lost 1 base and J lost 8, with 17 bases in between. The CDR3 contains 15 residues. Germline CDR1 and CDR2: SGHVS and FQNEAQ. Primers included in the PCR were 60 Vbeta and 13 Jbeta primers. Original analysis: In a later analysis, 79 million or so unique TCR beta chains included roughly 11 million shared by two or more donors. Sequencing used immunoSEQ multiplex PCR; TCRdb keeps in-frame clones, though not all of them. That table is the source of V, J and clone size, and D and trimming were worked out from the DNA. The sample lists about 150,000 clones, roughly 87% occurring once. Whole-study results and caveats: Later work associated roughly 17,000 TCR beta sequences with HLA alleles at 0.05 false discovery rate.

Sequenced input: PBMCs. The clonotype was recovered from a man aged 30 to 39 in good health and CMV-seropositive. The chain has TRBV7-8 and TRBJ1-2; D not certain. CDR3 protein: CASSLVSPGDGGYTF. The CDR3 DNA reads TGTGCCAGCAGCTTAGTTTCCCCCGGGGATGGAGGCTACACCTTC.